Listed below are T cell receptor beta chains from one sample, sequenced in a study of blood T cells in healthy people across ages. One entry per CDR3 protein results from TCRdb running MiXCR on the 5' RACE reads. The sample consists of 550,000 to 800,000 distinct CDR3 sequences, around 20% of them appearing once. Sequenced material: blood. The receptors here all came from an older man in good health. CDR3s include the opening cysteine and the closing phenylalanine or tryptophan. A D gene is named only where the DNA matches it firmly. Only some rows state a clone size, as once, few, many or a class for expanded clones.

cdr3_aa | cdr3_nt | j_call | v_call | clone_size | d_call
CASSEMDGYGYTF | TGTGCCAGCAGTGAAATGGACGGCTATGGCTACACCTTC | TRBJ1-2 | TRBV2 | - | -
CASGEQGYNEQFF | TGCGCCAGCGGGGAACAGGGTTACAATGAGCAGTTCTTC | TRBJ2-1 | TRBV5-1 | - | -
CASSPRRGGSGNTIYF | TGTGCCAGCAGCCCGCGAAGGGGCGGCTCTGGAAACACCATATATTTT | TRBJ1-3 | TRBV7-9 | few | -
CSVGQGDSYEQYF | TGCAGCGTTGGACAGGGCGACTCCTACGAGCAGTACTTC | TRBJ2-7 | TRBV29-1 | many | TRBD1
CASSYLRDRAYNEQFF | TGTGCCAGCAGCTACCTCCGGGACAGAGCTTACAATGAGCAGTTCTTC | TRBJ2-1 | TRBV13 | - | TRBD1
CASSQNRDSKETQYF | TGCGCCAGCAGCCAAAACCGGGACAGTAAAGAGACCCAGTACTTC | TRBJ2-5 | TRBV4-3 | few | TRBD1
CASSSRTDGKAFF | TGTGCCAGCAGCTCCCGGACGGATGGGAAAGCTTTCTTT | TRBJ1-1 | TRBV11-3 | many | -
CASSQGGQPRGNEQFF | TGCGCCAGCAGCCAGGGGGGGCAGCCCCGAGGTAATGAGCAGTTCTTC | TRBJ2-1 | TRBV4-3 | - | -
CSAARSSGTYNEQFF | TGCAGTGCTGCCCGTAGTAGCGGGACTTACAATGAGCAGTTCTTC | TRBJ2-1 | TRBV20-1 | - | TRBD2
CSATSDPLAGEQFF | TGCAGTGCGACTAGCGACCCGCTGGCGGGTGAGCAGTTCTTC | TRBJ2-1 | TRBV20-1 | - | TRBD2
CASSYSTSGKASDTQYF | TGTGCCAGCAGTTACTCGACTAGCGGGAAGGCTTCAGATACGCAGTATTTT | TRBJ2-3 | TRBV6-2/TRBV6-3 | - | TRBD2
CASSVGEGNTEAFF | TGTGCCAGCAGCGTAGGGGAGGGAAACACTGAAGCTTTCTTT | TRBJ1-1 | TRBV9 | - | -
CASSAHSGKTKNIQYF | TGTGCCAGCAGTGCCCACTCAGGGAAGACCAAAAACATTCAGTACTTC | TRBJ2-4 | TRBV2 | - | -
CATSVRGLTDTQYF | TGTGCCACCAGTGTGCGGGGTTTAACAGATACGCAGTATTTT | TRBJ2-3 | TRBV24-1 | - | -
CASSLGDSHTGELFF | TGTGCCAGCAGTTTAGGGGACAGCCACACCGGGGAGCTGTTTTTT | TRBJ2-2 | TRBV7-2 | - | TRBD1
CSASTSGSTDTQYF | TGCAGTGCTAGTACTAGCGGGAGCACAGATACGCAGTATTTT | TRBJ2-3 | TRBV20-1 | - | TRBD2
CASSLALPAGDYEQYF | TGTGCCAGCAGCTTAGCGCTTCCAGCGGGAGACTACGAGCAGTACTTC | TRBJ2-7 | TRBV7-9 | few | TRBD2
CSVGTSGSYDTQYF | TGCAGCGTTGGGACTAGCGGGAGTTACGATACGCAGTATTTT | TRBJ2-3 | TRBV29-1 | few | TRBD2
CASSLDSSLDIQETQYF | TGTGCCAGCAGCTTAGACAGTAGCCTAGACATCCAAGAGACCCAGTACTTC | TRBJ2-5 | TRBV7-8 | few | -